A selection of T cell receptor beta chains follows, all from one sample in a study of siplizumab effects on memory and regulatory T cells. The table came from immunoSEQ multiplex PCR; TCRdb's copy has only in-frame clones and leaves some out. The sample contains around 100,000 clones, about 91% of which appear only once. Input material: Tregs sorted from blood. Receptor source: a human donor in good health. Both conserved end residues are part of each CDR3. Each record gives: V gene, J gene, clone size, D gene, CDR3 protein, CDR3 DNA. D genes are given only for firm matches. Only part of the rows carry a size: once, few, many, or a class if the clone is expanded.

v_call: TRBV14
j_call: TRBJ2-1
clone_size: .
d_call: .
cdr3_aa: CASSQAGVEQFF
cdr3_nt: TGTGCCAGCAGCCAAGCAGGGGTCGAGCAGTTCTTC

v_call: TRBV10-3
j_call: TRBJ2-3
clone_size: .
d_call: TRBD2
cdr3_aa: CAISEGGAGRTDTQYF
cdr3_nt: TGTGCCATCAGCGAGGGAGGAGCGGGGCGCACAGATACGCAGTATTTT

v_call: TRBV5-1
j_call: TRBJ2-3
clone_size: .
d_call: .
cdr3_aa: CASSLGASVSQYF
cdr3_nt: TGCGCCAGCAGCTTGGGGGCGTCGGTGTCGCAGTATTTT

v_call: TRBV2
j_call: TRBJ1-6
clone_size: .
d_call: .
cdr3_aa: CASSMGGLNNSPLHF
cdr3_nt: TGTGCCAGCAGTATGGGCGGGCTCAATAATTCACCCCTCCACTTT

v_call: TRBV11-3
j_call: TRBJ2-1
clone_size: .
d_call: .
cdr3_aa: CASSLGTYNEQFF
cdr3_nt: TGTGCCAGCAGCTTGGGAACCTACAATGAGCAGTTCTTC

v_call: TRBV25-1
j_call: TRBJ2-2
clone_size: .
d_call: TRBD1
cdr3_aa: CASQDRAHTGELFF
cdr3_nt: TGTGCCAGCCAGGACAGGGCCCACACCGGGGAGCTGTTTTTT

v_call: TRBV2
j_call: TRBJ2-2
clone_size: .
d_call: TRBD1
cdr3_aa: CASRGRGRDTGELFF
cdr3_nt: TGTGCCAGCAGAGGCAGGGGGCGAGACACCGGGGAGCTGTTTTTT

v_call: TRBV11-2
j_call: TRBJ2-7
clone_size: .
d_call: TRBD2
cdr3_aa: CASSLVTLAGVIDEQYF
cdr3_nt: TGTGCCAGCAGCTTAGTTACCCTAGCGGGAGTCATCGACGAGCAGTACTTC

v_call: TRBV9
j_call: TRBJ2-5
clone_size: .
d_call: .
cdr3_aa: CASTRGSGFQETQYF
cdr3_nt: TGTGCCAGCACCCGGGGCTCCGGGTTCCAAGAGACCCAGTACTTC

v_call: TRBV19
j_call: TRBJ1-2
clone_size: .
d_call: .
cdr3_aa: CASSIAGQKGYGYTF
cdr3_nt: TGTGCCAGTAGTATAGCAGGCCAAAAAGGATATGGCTACACCTTC

v_call: TRBV7-9
j_call: TRBJ1-1
clone_size: .
d_call: .
cdr3_aa: CASTRGENTEAFF
cdr3_nt: TGTGCCAGCACAAGAGGGGAGAACACTGAAGCTTTCTTT

v_call: TRBV5-6
j_call: TRBJ1-1
clone_size: .
d_call: .
cdr3_aa: CASSLVTRDTEAFF
cdr3_nt: TGTGCCAGCAGCTTGGTTACCCGAGACACTGAAGCTTTCTTT

v_call: TRBV28
j_call: TRBJ1-2
clone_size: .
d_call: TRBD1
cdr3_aa: CASSFGTGNYGYTF
cdr3_nt: TGTGCCAGCAGTTTCGGGACAGGGAACTATGGCTACACCTTC

v_call: TRBV2
j_call: TRBJ2-7
clone_size: .
d_call: .
cdr3_aa: CASSGGPFFSF
cdr3_nt: TGTGCCAGCAGTGGGGGACCCTTTTTTAGCTTC

v_call: TRBV7-7
j_call: TRBJ2-1
clone_size: .
d_call: .
cdr3_aa: CASSLTRAVYNEQFF
cdr3_nt: TGTGCTAGCAGCTTAACGCGAGCGGTTTACAATGAGCAGTTCTTC

v_call: TRBV30
j_call: TRBJ2-2
clone_size: .
d_call: .
cdr3_aa: CAWAGVPGELFF
cdr3_nt: TGTGCCTGGGCAGGGGTTCCAGGGGAGCTGTTTTTT

v_call: TRBV5-4
j_call: TRBJ2-7
clone_size: .
d_call: TRBD1
cdr3_aa: CASSFRDRYEQYF
cdr3_nt: TGTGCCAGCAGCTTCCGGGACAGGTACGAGCAGTACTTC

v_call: TRBV10-3
j_call: TRBJ1-2
clone_size: .
d_call: .
cdr3_aa: CAISESLNDIRGYGYTF
cdr3_nt: TGTGCCATCAGTGAGTCACTAAATGACATCAGAGGATATGGCTACACCTTC

v_call: TRBV23-1
j_call: TRBJ2-4
clone_size: .
d_call: .
cdr3_aa: CASSQSSRAKNIQYF
cdr3_nt: TGCGCCAGCAGTCAATCGAGTCGGGCCAAAAACATTCAGTACTTC

v_call: TRBV7-2
j_call: TRBJ2-7
clone_size: .
d_call: TRBD2
cdr3_aa: CASSSSSGFSYEQYF
cdr3_nt: TGTGCCAGCAGCTCCTCTAGCGGTTTCTCCTACGAGCAGTACTTC

v_call: TRBV10-1
j_call: TRBJ2-1
clone_size: .
d_call: TRBD1
cdr3_aa: CASSEFGQGARNEQFF
cdr3_nt: TGCGCCAGCAGTGAGTTTGGACAGGGGGCGCGAAATGAGCAGTTCTTC

v_call: TRBV12-5
j_call: TRBJ2-2
clone_size: .
d_call: TRBD2
cdr3_aa: CASGLPLGLAGSNTGELFF
cdr3_nt: TGTGCTAGTGGTTTGCCACTGGGACTAGCGGGATCGAACACCGGGGAGCTGTTTTTT

v_call: TRBV27
j_call: TRBJ1-1
clone_size: .
d_call: .
cdr3_aa: CASSLSYYTEAFF
cdr3_nt: TGTGCCAGCAGTTTATCGTACTACACTGAAGCTTTCTTT

v_call: TRBV27
j_call: TRBJ2-4
clone_size: .
d_call: .
cdr3_aa: CASSLYTPLARNIQYF
cdr3_nt: TGTGCCAGCAGTTTATATACCCCCCTTGCAAGAAACATTCAGTACTTC

v_call: TRBV5-1
j_call: TRBJ2-3
clone_size: .
d_call: .
cdr3_aa: CASSFTLGATDTQYF
cdr3_nt: TGCGCCAGCAGCTTTACCCTGGGGGCCACAGATACGCAGTATTTT

v_call: TRBV4-1
j_call: TRBJ2-4
clone_size: .
d_call: .
cdr3_aa: CASSQATPTEAQYF
cdr3_nt: TGCGCCAGCAGCCAAGCCACCCCGACAGAGGCTCAGTACTTC

v_call: TRBV2
j_call: TRBJ1-5
clone_size: .
d_call: TRBD1
cdr3_aa: CASGNRQGWQPQHF
cdr3_nt: TGTGCCAGCGGAAACCGACAGGGATGGCAGCCCCAGCATTTT

v_call: TRBV6-1
j_call: TRBJ1-2
clone_size: .
d_call: TRBD1
cdr3_aa: CASSDIQQGALGYTF
cdr3_nt: TGTGCCAGCAGTGATATACAACAGGGGGCTCTTGGCTACACCTTC

v_call: TRBV5-4
j_call: TRBJ2-7
clone_size: once
d_call: .
cdr3_aa: CASSSIFDYEQYF
cdr3_nt: TGTGCCAGCAGCTCCATCTTTGACTACGAGCAGTACTTC

v_call: TRBV7-2
j_call: TRBJ1-6
clone_size: once
d_call: .
cdr3_aa: CASSLVGGFRSPLHF
cdr3_nt: TGTGCCAGCAGCTTAGTAGGGGGTTTTCGCTCACCCCTCCACTTT

v_call: TRBV4-1
j_call: TRBJ2-1
clone_size: .
d_call: TRBD2
cdr3_aa: CASSQLPTRRGSSYNEQFF
cdr3_nt: TGCGCCAGCAGCCAACTCCCCACGAGGCGGGGGAGCTCCTACAATGAGCAGTTCTTC

v_call: TRBV4-2
j_call: TRBJ1-5
clone_size: .
d_call: TRBD1
cdr3_aa: CASSPGTVAGQPQHF
cdr3_nt: TGTGCCAGCAGCCCCGGGACAGTGGCGGGTCAGCCCCAGCATTTT

v_call: TRBV19
j_call: TRBJ2-5
clone_size: .
d_call: TRBD1
cdr3_aa: CASSWDRGLGETQYF
cdr3_nt: TGTGCCAGTAGTTGGGACAGGGGGCTCGGAGAGACCCAGTACTTC

v_call: TRBV27
j_call: TRBJ2-3
clone_size: .
d_call: .
cdr3_aa: CASSFGGKATDTQYF
cdr3_nt: TGTGCCAGCAGTTTTGGGGGGAAGGCCACAGATACGCAGTATTTT

v_call: TRBV27
j_call: TRBJ2-3
clone_size: .
d_call: TRBD1
cdr3_aa: CASTPTGYPDTQYF
cdr3_nt: TGTGCCAGCACTCCGACAGGGTACCCAGATACGCAGTATTTT

v_call: TRBV27
j_call: TRBJ2-1
clone_size: .
d_call: TRBD2
cdr3_aa: CAGIKIAGGYWRSYNEQFF
cdr3_nt: TGTGCCGGCATTAAAATAGCGGGAGGGTACTGGAGGTCCTACAATGAGCAGTTCTTC

v_call: TRBV6-5
j_call: TRBJ2-7
clone_size: .
d_call: TRBD2
cdr3_aa: CASSYSPSGNYEQYF
cdr3_nt: TGTGCCAGCAGTTACTCACCTAGCGGGAACTACGAGCAGTACTTC